This is a list of T cell receptor beta chains from one sample in a study of CD8 T cells in Susac syndrome. MiXCR was run by TCRdb on the immunoSEQ multiplex PCR reads, yielding one entry per CDR3 protein. The repertoire consists of about 190,000 distinct CDR3 sequences, with about 94% occurring once and the leading ten covering 0.098%. Material for sequencing was CD4+ T cells from PBMCs. The receptors were sampled from a human donor with Susac syndrome. The CDR3 runs from the conserved cysteine through the conserved F or W. The D gene is left open where the match is weak. Size is stated for part of the rows, as once, few or many counts, or as a class when the clone is expanded.

v_call	clone_size	j_call	d_call	cdr3_nt	cdr3_aa
TRBV12-3/TRBV12-4	-	TRBJ1-1	-	TGTGCCAGCAGTTTACATGCAAACACCAACACTGAAGCTTTCTTT	CASSLHANTNTEAFF
TRBV5-1	-	TRBJ2-1	TRBD2	TGCGCCAGCAGCTCGGGGGGGCCTAATGAGCAGTTCTTC	CASSSGGPNEQFF
TRBV13	-	TRBJ2-1	TRBD1	TGTGCCAGCAGCTATCGACAGGGCAGGTCCCCTCACAATGAGCAGTTCTTC	CASSYRQGRSPHNEQFF
TRBV20-1	-	TRBJ2-3	-	TGCAGTGCTACTGTCTTCGTGCGGAGAAGCACAGATACGCAGTATTTT	CSATVFVRRSTDTQYF
TRBV6-2/TRBV6-3	-	TRBJ2-7	-	TGTGCCAGCAGTTACGTGGGGACCTACGAGCAGTACTTC	CASSYVGTYEQYF
TRBV30	-	TRBJ2-3	TRBD2	TGTGCCTGGAGTGTGGCGGGGGATAGCACAGATACGCAGTATTTT	CAWSVAGDSTDTQYF
TRBV29-1	-	TRBJ1-5	-	TGCAGCGTTTCGACAGGTAGAATCAATCAGCCCCAGCATTTT	CSVSTGRINQPQHF
TRBV5-1	-	TRBJ2-5	-	TGTGCCAGCAGCCTGGGGGGTAACCAAGAGACCCAGTACTTC	CASSLGGNQETQYF
TRBV5-1	-	TRBJ2-1	-	TGCGCCAGCAGCCTGGCACGGGATACCCGGTGGGAGCAGTTCTTC	CASSLARDTRWEQFF
TRBV3-1	-	TRBJ1-6	TRBD1	TGTGCCAGCAGCCAAGGGGACAGAAATTCACCCCTCCACTTT	CASSQGDRNSPLHF
TRBV7-6	-	TRBJ2-7	-	TGTGCCAGCAGCTTATTACCCCTCTACGAGCAGTACTTC	CASSLLPLYEQYF
TRBV27	-	TRBJ2-7	-	TGTGCCAGCAGTCTTATACAGGGAATGGGCGAGCAGTACTTC	CASSLIQGMGEQYF
TRBV5-4	-	TRBJ2-7	-	TGTGCCAGCAGCTTGACAGGAGGCTACGAGCAGTACTTC	CASSLTGGYEQYF
TRBV9	-	TRBJ2-1	-	TGTGCCAGTGGGGTGAGGGGGATAAACAATGAGCAGTTCTTC	CASGVRGINNEQFF
TRBV3-1	-	TRBJ2-3	-	TGTGCCAGCAGCCAAGACGGTAGCTTCGATACGCAGTATTTT	CASSQDGSFDTQYF
TRBV5-1	-	TRBJ2-7	TRBD1	TGCGCCAGCAGCCCGGGACAGAGAGACTCCTACGAGCAGTACTTC	CASSPGQRDSYEQYF
TRBV20-1	-	TRBJ2-5	-	TGCAGTGCCCGTCCTGGGGTCGAGACCCAGTACTTC	CSARPGVETQYF
TRBV7-2	-	TRBJ1-6	TRBD1	TGTGCCAGCAGTCGTAGGACAGGGGGAAGTAATTCACCCCTCCACTTT	CASSRRTGGSNSPLHF
TRBV14	-	TRBJ1-1	-	TGTGCCAGCAGCACCAAGTGGGGGAACACTGAAGCTTTCTTT	CASSTKWGNTEAFF
TRBV11-1	once	TRBJ1-6	TRBD1	TGTGCCAGCAGCTTCCACAGGGGAAATTCACCCCTCCACTTT	CASSFHRGNSPLHF
TRBV6-5	-	TRBJ1-2	-	TGTGCCAGCTATACAAGGTCCGGATCTTATGGCTACACCTTC	CASYTRSGSYGYTF
TRBV9	-	TRBJ2-7	-	TGTGCCAGCAGCGCAACCCCCGTATGGGACGAGCAGTACTTC	CASSATPVWDEQYF
TRBV4-3	-	TRBJ1-2	TRBD1	TGCGCCAGCAGCGGTTCGTTGGACAGGGAGGGGGGCTACACCTTC	CASSGSLDREGGYTF
TRBV9	-	TRBJ2-5	-	TGTGCCAGCAGCAGGGTTCTCTGGGGGCAAGGGGAGACCCAGTACTTC	CASSRVLWGQGETQYF
TRBV20-1	-	TRBJ1-2	-	TGCAGTGCTAGCCGAGGGGTTACCTATGGCTACACCTTC	CSASRGVTYGYTF
TRBV14	-	TRBJ2-1	-	TGTGCCAGCAGCCAGGGGTTTGATGAGCAGTTCTTC	CASSQGFDEQFF
TRBV6-6	-	TRBJ2-2	-	TGTGCCAGCAGTACAGGGCTGAACACCGGGGAGCTGTTTTTT	CASSTGLNTGELFF
TRBV20-1	-	TRBJ1-2	-	TGCAGTGCTAGAGACCTTCGACAGGTACCTAACTATGGCTACACCTTC	CSARDLRQVPNYGYTF
TRBV29-1	-	TRBJ1-1	-	TGCAGCGTTGGGGACGACACTGAAGCTTTCTTT	CSVGDDTEAFF
TRBV9	-	TRBJ2-5	-	TGTGCCAGCAGCGTAGCTACCCGCAGGGAGGAGACCCAGTACTTC	CASSVATRREETQYF
TRBV12-3/TRBV12-4	-	TRBJ1-1	-	TGTGCCAGCAGTCACGGGGGCGGGGGAGGCAACACTGAAGCTTTCTTT	CASSHGGGGGNTEAFF
TRBV12-3/TRBV12-4	-	TRBJ2-2	TRBD2	TGTGCCAGCACCCTTCTCCGGGGGGGGACCGGGGAGCTGTTTTTT	CASTLLRGGTGELFF
TRBV30	-	TRBJ2-2	-	TGTGCCTGGAGTGCCTACGGGGAGCTGTTTTTT	CAWSAYGELFF
TRBV20-1	once	TRBJ1-5	-	TGCAGTGCTAGACCCGGGGGCGCGAATAGATATAGCAATCAGCCCCAGCATTTT	CSARPGGANRYSNQPQHF
TRBV7-3	-	TRBJ2-3	-	TGTGCCAGCAGCTTAACAGGGGGGGCAGATACGCAGTATTTT	CASSLTGGADTQYF
TRBV6-1	-	TRBJ2-4	-	TGTGCCAGCAGTGCTAGAGGGAACGATCTAGCCAAAAACATTCAGTACTTC	CASSARGNDLAKNIQYF
TRBV25-1	once	TRBJ1-1	TRBD1	TGTGCCAGCAGTGAGACAGGGGGAATTGAAGCTTTCTTT	CASSETGGIEAFF
TRBV7-2	-	TRBJ1-1	TRBD1	TGTGCCAGCAGCTCTTTCCGGGACAGGGACACTGAAGCTTTCTTT	CASSSFRDRDTEAFF
TRBV20-1	-	TRBJ2-1	TRBD2	TGCAGTGCTCCCCTGGGGGCGGGGGGTTACAATGAGCAGTTCTTC	CSAPLGAGGYNEQFF
TRBV12-3/TRBV12-4	-	TRBJ1-2	TRBD1	TGTGCCAGCAGTTTTAAGGGGGGACAGGGTAATGGCTACACCTTC	CASSFKGGQGNGYTF
TRBV7-9	-	TRBJ1-1	-	TGTGCCAGCAGCTCATACGATACAGCGGTCACTGAAGCTTTCTTT	CASSSYDTAVTEAFF
TRBV12-5	once	TRBJ1-2	-	TGTGCTAGTGGTCTCCTCCCAAGCGCCCGACCACAGGAAGGCTACACCTTC	CASGLLPSARPQEGYTF
TRBV7-2	-	TRBJ2-5	TRBD2	TGTGCCAGCAGCTTTAGCGGGGAAGAGACCCAGTACTTC	CASSFSGEETQYF
TRBV27	-	TRBJ2-1	TRBD2	TGTGCCAGCAGTCTGCGGGGGTCCTACAATGAGCAGTTCTTC	CASSLRGSYNEQFF
TRBV2	-	TRBJ2-5	-	TGTGCCAGCAGCGTATATTGGGAGACCCAGTACTTC	CASSVYWETQYF
TRBV28	-	TRBJ1-2	-	TGTGCCAGCAGTTTAGTCAGTAACTATGGCTACACCTTC	CASSLVSNYGYTF
TRBV29-1	-	TRBJ1-2	-	TGCAGCGTTGGGTTTGAAACGGCAGCCTTC	CSVGFETAAF
TRBV30	-	TRBJ1-2	-	TGTGCCTGGGCCCACCCTCCAGTCGGGATCTACACCTTC	CAWAHPPVGIYTF
TRBV5-1	-	TRBJ2-3	-	TGCGCCAGCAGCCCCTCGACTGGATCTAGCACAGATACGCAGTATTTT	CASSPSTGSSTDTQYF
TRBV10-3	-	TRBJ2-5	TRBD2	TGTGCCATCAGCCTCCTAGCGGGGGTCCAAGAGACCCAGTACTTC	CAISLLAGVQETQYF
TRBV20-1	-	TRBJ1-2	-	TGCAGTGTGGGGGGCTCGAATGGCTACACCTTC	CSVGGSNGYTF
TRBV4-2	-	TRBJ2-5	TRBD1	TGTGCCAGCAGCCAAGATCGTCGAAACCGGGACAGGGGGCAGTACCAAGAGACCCAGTACTTC	CASSQDRRNRDRGQYQETQYF
TRBV4-2	once	TRBJ2-5	-	TGTGCCAGCAGCCAAGGGTCGGGGACCCAGTACTTC	CASSQGSGTQYF
TRBV30	-	TRBJ1-1	-	TGTGCCTGGAGTCCTCCTCAGGGGAACACTGAAGCTTTCTTT	CAWSPPQGNTEAFF